This TCR beta chain emerged from a study of control samples from healthy donors and cancer patients. TCRdb keeps only in-frame clones here, not all; method: immunoSEQ multiplex PCR. The table lists approximately 120,000 clones, 90% of them singletons. The sequenced sample consisted of blood. The source of this sequence is a human donor in good health. The donor label of this sample is uncertain.

The DNA for the CDR3 is TGTGCCAGCAGCGTTCAGGGGGCGAGGGGGTATGGCTACACCTTC. The encoded protein is CASSVQGARGYGYTF. The V gene is TRBV9, the J gene TRBJ1-2; 8 nucleotides agree with TRBD1. The J segment lost 5 bases and the V segment lost 2 bases, leaving 8 bases of the junction unmatched. Per the germline V gene, CDR1 is SGDLS and CDR2 is YYNGEE. The CDR3 consists of 15 residues.